The TCR beta chain described here comes from a study of blood T cell repertoires in COVID-19. Study context: COVID-19 samples collected from the United States, Italy and Spain covered acute and convalescent phases. The analysed material was cDNA or gDNA that came from T cells, B-cell-depleted T cells, or PBMCs.

V shed 7 bases, J shed 7 bases, and the junction held 6 bases outside the gene matches. The germline V gene has CDR1 MDHEN and CDR2 SYDVKM. This CDR3 spans 12 amino acids. In the original analysis: Amplification with reference gene primers provided the estimates of nucleated cell counts. Profiling relied on immunoSEQ multiplex PCR, and the TCRdb table lists in-frame clones only, not all of them. V and J calls and clone size are those listed in that table; D and trimming were worked out from the DNA. The data contain approximately 94,000 clones, more than 85% of them singletons. The chain has TRBV28 and TRBJ1-1; 7 bases are a match to TRBD1. The sample taken for sequencing was peripheral blood. The receptor comes from a man over 45 with active COVID-19. The CDR3, as DNA: TGTGCCAGCACCACCCAGGGGGGTGAAGCTTTCTTT. It specifies CASTTQGGEAFF.